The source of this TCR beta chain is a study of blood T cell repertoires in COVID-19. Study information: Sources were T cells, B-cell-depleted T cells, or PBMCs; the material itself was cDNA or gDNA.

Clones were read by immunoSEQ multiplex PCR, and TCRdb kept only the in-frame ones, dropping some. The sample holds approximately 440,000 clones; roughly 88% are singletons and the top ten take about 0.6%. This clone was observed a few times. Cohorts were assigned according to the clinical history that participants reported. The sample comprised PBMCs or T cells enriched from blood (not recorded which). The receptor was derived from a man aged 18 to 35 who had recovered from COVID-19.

The DNA of the CDR3 is TGTGCCAGCAGCTTGGAACAGGGGCGCTCCCTCTATGGCTACACCTTC. Translation gives CASSLEQGRSLYGYTF. The J gene is TRBJ1-2, the V gene TRBV5-5, with 7 bases matching TRBD1. Germline V gene sequence: CDR1 SGHKS, CDR2 YYEKEE (reference sequence). The CDR3 is 16 residues long. The V segment lost 0 bases and the J segment 4 bases; nucleotides outside the gene matches: 9.